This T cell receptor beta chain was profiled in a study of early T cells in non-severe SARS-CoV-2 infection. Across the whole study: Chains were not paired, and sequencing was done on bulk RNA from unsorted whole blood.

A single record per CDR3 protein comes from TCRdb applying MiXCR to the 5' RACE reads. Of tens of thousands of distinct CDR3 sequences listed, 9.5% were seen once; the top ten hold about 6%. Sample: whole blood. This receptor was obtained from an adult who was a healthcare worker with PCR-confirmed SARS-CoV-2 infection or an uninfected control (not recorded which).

This CDR3 reads CASSYSTLAGGRDTQYF. Here the CDR3 DNA reads TGTGCCAGCAGTTACTCAACCCTAGCGGGAGGCCGGGATACGCAGTATTTT. The V call is TRBV6-5, the J call TRBJ2-3, with 11 positions matching TRBD2. The CDR3 consists of 17 residues. V lost 0 bases, J lost 6 bases, and 8 bases stayed unmatched. In germline, CDR1 is MNHEY, CDR2 SVGAGI.